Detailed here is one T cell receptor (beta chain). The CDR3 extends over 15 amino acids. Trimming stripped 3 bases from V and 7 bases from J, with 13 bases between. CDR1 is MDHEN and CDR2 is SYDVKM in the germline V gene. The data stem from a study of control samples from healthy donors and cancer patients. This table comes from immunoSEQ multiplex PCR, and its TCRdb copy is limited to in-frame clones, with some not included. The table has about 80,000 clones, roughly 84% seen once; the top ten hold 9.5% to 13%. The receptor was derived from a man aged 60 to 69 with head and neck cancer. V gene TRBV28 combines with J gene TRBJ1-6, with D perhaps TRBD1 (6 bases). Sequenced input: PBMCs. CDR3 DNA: TGTGCCAGCAGTTTCCTCGCGGGGGGCAATTCACCCCTCCACTTT. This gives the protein CASSFLAGGNSPLHF.